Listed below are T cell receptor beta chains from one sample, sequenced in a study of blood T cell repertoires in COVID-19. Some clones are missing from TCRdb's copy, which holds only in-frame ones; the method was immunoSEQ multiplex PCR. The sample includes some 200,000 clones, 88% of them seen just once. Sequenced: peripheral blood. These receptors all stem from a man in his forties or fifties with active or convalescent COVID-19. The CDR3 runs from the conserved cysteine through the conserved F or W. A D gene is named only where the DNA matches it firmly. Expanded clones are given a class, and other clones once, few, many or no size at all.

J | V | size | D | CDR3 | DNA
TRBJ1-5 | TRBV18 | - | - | CASSDYSSNQPQHF | TGTGCCAGCTCAGACTACAGTAGCAATCAGCCCCAGCATTTT
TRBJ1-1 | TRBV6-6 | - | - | CASSRGRRTVLTEAFF | TGTGCCAGCAGTCGAGGGCGTCGGACAGTACTCACTGAAGCTTTCTTT
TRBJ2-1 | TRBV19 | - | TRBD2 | CASSPSGSYEQFF | TGTGCCAGTAGTCCTAGCGGGAGCTATGAGCAGTTCTTC
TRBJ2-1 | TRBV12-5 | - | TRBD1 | CASGSGTGSYNEQFF | TGTGCTAGTGGGTCGGGGACAGGTTCGTACAATGAGCAGTTCTTC
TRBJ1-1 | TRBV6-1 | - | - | CASSEAAGGTEAFF | TGTGCCAGCAGTGAAGCGGCCGGCGGCACTGAAGCTTTCTTT
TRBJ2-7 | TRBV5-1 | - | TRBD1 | CASSADRGLDEQYF | TGCGCCAGCAGCGCCGACAGGGGCCTAGACGAGCAGTACTTC
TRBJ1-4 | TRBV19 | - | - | CASTPSVGTTNEKLFF | TGTGCCAGTACCCCCTCGGTCGGTACAACTAATGAAAAACTGTTTTTT
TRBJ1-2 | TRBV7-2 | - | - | CASSQQRQARYGYTF | TGTGCCAGCAGCCAACAAAGACAGGCCCGGTATGGCTACACCTTC
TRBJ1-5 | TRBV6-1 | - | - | CASSENRRNQPQHF | TGTGCCAGCAGTGAAAATAGGAGGAATCAGCCCCAGCATTTT
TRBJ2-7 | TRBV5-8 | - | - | CASSFAGKWDEQYF | TGTGCCAGCAGCTTTGCAGGGAAATGGGACGAGCAGTACTTC
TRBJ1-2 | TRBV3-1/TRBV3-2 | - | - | CASSQSGYNYGYTF | TGTGCCAGCAGCCAATCGGGGTACAACTATGGCTACACCTTC
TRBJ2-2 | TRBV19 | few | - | CASIFQANTGELFF | TGTGCCAGTATATTCCAGGCGAACACCGGGGAGCTGTTTTTT
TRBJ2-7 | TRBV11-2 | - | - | CASSLESKSSYEQYF | TGTGCCAGCAGCTTAGAAAGCAAGAGCTCCTACGAGCAGTACTTC
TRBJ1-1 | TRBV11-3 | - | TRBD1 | CASSLGQVGAEAFF | TGTGCCAGCAGCTTGGGACAGGTGGGGGCTGAAGCTTTCTTT
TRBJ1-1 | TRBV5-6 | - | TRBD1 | CASSLGRGLWDTEAFF | TGTGCCAGCAGCTTGGGCAGGGGGCTTTGGGACACTGAAGCTTTCTTT
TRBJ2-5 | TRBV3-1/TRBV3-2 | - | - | CASSQGSSVRETQYF | TGTGCCAGCAGTCAGGGCTCCTCTGTTAGGGAGACCCAGTACTTC
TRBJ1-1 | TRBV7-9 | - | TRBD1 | CASSLWDRAMNTEAFF | TGTGCCAGCAGCTTATGGGACAGAGCCATGAACACTGAAGCTTTCTTT
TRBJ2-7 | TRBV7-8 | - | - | CASSILQGLSSYEQYF | TGTGCCAGCAGCATCCTCCAGGGACTCTCTTCCTACGAGCAGTACTTC